Listed here are 10 T cell receptor beta chains from one sample, sequenced in a study of T cell clonality in common variable immunodeficiency. Clones were sequenced by immunoSEQ multiplex PCR, and TCRdb holds only the in-frame ones, with some missing. The specimen has around 57,000 clones, none found just once. Sequences were obtained from peripheral blood mononuclear cells. These receptor sequences come from a person aged 18 to 70 in good health.

This clone has ten or more counts. The CDR3 is cut off 3 residues early in the read; its end comes from the germline J gene. The gene calls are TRBV5-6 and TRBJ1-2; tentatively, D is TRBD1 (6 bases). The CDR3 is made up of 14 amino acids. Germline V CDR1 and CDR2: SGHDT, YYEEEE. CDR3 loop: CASTFDTGLGGYTF. The part of the CDR3 DNA that was read is TGTGCCAGCACCTTCGATACAGGGCTGGGCGGC.

This clone was seen repeatedly, ten times or more. The read ends 3 residues early relative to the CDR3; the germline J gene fills the gap. The chain is built from TRBV19 and TRBJ1-1, with unresolved D. Trimming cost V 2 bases and J 4 bases, with 8 bases left between them. This CDR3 comprises 13 residues. In germline, CDR1 is LNHDA, CDR2 SQIVND (reference sequence). Incomplete CDR3 DNA: TGTGCCAGTAGTATAAGAGGGCTCACTGAA. This codes for CASSIRGLTE. The whole CDR3 region reads CASSIRGLTEAFF.

This clone was observed at least ten times. The read gets to within 3 residues of the CDR3 end, and the germline J gene fills in the rest. This chain joins TRBV28 and TRBJ1-2, with 7 bases lining up with TRBD1. The germline CDR1 and CDR2 sequences are MDHEN and SYDVKM. The CDR3 runs 14 residues. With 9 bases clipped from V and 5 bases from J, the junction kept 12 bases outside the gene matches. CDR3 DNA (partial): TGTGCCAGTCGAACAGGGGCCCGCAGTTATGGC. Amino acids: CASRTGARSYG. In full, the CDR3 reads CASRTGARSYGYTF.

This clone was counted ten times or more. Sequence at one end of the junction differs from germline and may be a read error. The sequenced part of the CDR3 DNA is TGTGCCAGCTCACCAATGGACAGGCCCACGAACCCTGAA. Translation: CASSPMDRPTNPE. The entire CDR3 protein reads CASSPMDRPTNPEAFF. The chain is built from TRBV18 and TRBJ1-1; 7 bases agree with TRBD1. With the read ending 3 residues before the CDR3 end, the germline J gene is used to fill in that end. The CDR3 contains 16 residues. In germline, CDR1 is KGHSH, CDR2 LQKENI.

This clone was seen ten or more times. The CDR3 end falls 3 residues outside the read, so it is completed with the germline J gene. V gene TRBV5-1 combines with J gene TRBJ2-3; 10 bases map to TRBD2. This CDR3 region has 15 residues. Germline values: CDR1 SGHRS, CDR2 YFSETQ. V shed 0 bases and J 5 bases; nucleotides not matched to a gene: 3. The CDR3 sequence: CASSLELAGVDTQYF. The covered CDR3 bases are TGCGCCAGCAGCTTGGAGCTAGCGGGAGTAGATACG.

This clone was observed at least ten times. Coverage ceases 3 residues before the CDR3 finishes, and the germline J gene fills in the end. The rearrangement joins TRBV12-3 or TRBV12-4 to TRBJ1-4, with a possible D match to TRBD1 (5 bases). Trimming took 8 bases from V and 6 from J, leaving 19 bases between them. The CDR3 spans 15 residues. CDR3 sequence: CASLQRGVGHEKLFF. CDR3 bases read: TGTGCCAGCCTACAAAGGGGAGTAGGTCATGAAAAA.

This clone was found many times. The read ends 3 residues before the CDR3 terminus; that terminus is restored from the germline J gene. The chain combines TRBV19 with TRBJ1-2; 9 nucleotides agree with TRBD1. This CDR3 is built from 13 residues. V shed 3 bases and J 6 bases; nucleotides not matched to a gene: 2. CDR1 and CDR2 from the germline V gene are LNHDA and SQIVND (reference sequence). The CDR3 DNA, read in part, is TGTGCCAGTAGTATTGGACAGGGGCATGGC. This encodes CASSIGQGHG. The whole CDR3 region reads CASSIGQGHGYTF.

This clone occurred many times. The read gets to within 3 residues of the CDR3 end, and the germline J gene fills in the rest. V usage is TRBV29-1 and J usage is TRBJ2-6; D is uncertain. This CDR3 has 16 residues. Trimming cost V 2 bases and J 0 bases, with 11 bases left between them. Germline CDR1 is SQVTM and CDR2 is ANQGSEA. The chain's CDR3 is CSVERWRSSGANVLTF. CDR3 bases read: TGCAGCGTTGAAAGGTGGCGGAGCTCTGGGGCCAACGTC.

This clone was found many times. The read terminates 3 residues before the CDR3 end, so the remaining end is supplied by the germline J gene. V gene TRBV20-1 combines with J gene TRBJ2-7, with TRBD1 as a possible D gene (6 bases). Trimming cost V 0 bases and J 4 bases, with 13 bases left between them. From germline, CDR1 is DFQATT and CDR2 SNEGSKA (reference sequence). This CDR3 spans 14 amino acids. The covered CDR3 bases are TGCAGTGCTAGAGATCTGACAGGAAAATACGAG. It is translated as CSARDLTGKYE. The CDR3 as a whole reads CSARDLTGKYEQYF.

Ten or more counts support this clone. The read falls 3 residues short of the CDR3 end, and the missing part is taken from the germline J gene. J is TRBJ1-4 and V is TRBV30; no reliable D call. This CDR3 region has 11 residues. Between the trimmed V and J ends, which lost 1 base and 8 bases, there was a span of 5 bases. The germline CDR1 and CDR2 sequences are GTSNPN and SVGIG (reference sequence). The CDR3: CAWSAVEKLFF. The sequenced part of the CDR3 DNA is TGTGCCTGGAGTGCGGTAGAAAAA.